The 29 T cell receptor beta chains below all came from one sample that was sequenced in a study of blood T cell repertoires in COVID-19. Sequencing used immunoSEQ multiplex PCR; TCRdb keeps in-frame clones, though not all of them. The data contain 200,000 to 250,000 clones, about 91% of them singletons. Input material: peripheral blood. The source is a woman between 40 and 55 years old with acute or convalescent COVID-19.

The J gene is TRBJ2-6, the V gene TRBV3-1 (or the pseudogene TRBV3-2), with TRBD2 as a possible D gene (6 bases). Trimming stripped 3 bases from V and 5 bases from J, with 26 bases between. Per the germline V gene, CDR1 is LGHDT and CDR2 is YNNKEL (reference sequence). The CDR3 totals 20 residues. In DNA form, the CDR3 reads TGTGCCAGCAGCCAGGCCTTCCGGGACTCCCGCCCCCTCTGGGCCAACGTCCTGACTTTC. Translation: CASSQAFRDSRPLWANVLTF.

V usage is TRBV2 and J usage is TRBJ2-5; 9 positions agree with TRBD2. V shed 3 bases and J 1 base; nucleotides not matched to a gene: 6. The CDR3 is 16 amino acids. Per the germline V gene, CDR1 is SNHLY and CDR2 is FYNNEI. The CDR3, as DNA: TGTGCCAGCAGTGACCCGGCTAGCGGGGTCCAAGAGACCCAGTACTTC. Translation: CASSDPASGVQETQYF. Complete variable domain (other parts from reference TRBV2 and TRBJ2-5): EPEVTQTPSHQVTQMGQEVILRCVPISNHLYFYWYRQILGQKVEFLVSFYNNEISEKSEIFDDQFSVERPDGSNFTLKIRSTKLEDSAMYFCASSDPASGVQETQYFGPGTRLLVL.

The chain carries TRBV21-1 and TRBJ2-5; the D call TRBD2 from the table was never checked on the DNA. TRBV21-1 is given as a pseudogene. This CDR3 has 14 amino acids. The CDR3 region has the DNA TGTGCCAGCCTATCGGGACTAGCTGGAGAGACCCAGTACTTC. Translated: CASLSGLAGETQYF.

This clone is a singleton in its sample. The CDR3, as DNA: TGTGCCAGCAGTCGGCAGGGGGCGTCTGGGGCCAACGTCCTGACTTTC. The encoded protein is CASSRQGASGANVLTF. This chain uses TRBV2 with TRBJ2-6; 8 bases line up with TRBD1. The V segment lost 5 bases and the J segment 1 base; nucleotides outside the gene matches: 4. CDR3 size: 16 residues. The germline gives CDR1 SNHLY, CDR2 FYNNEI. The entire variable domain, with the rest obtained from reference TRBV2 and TRBJ2-6, is as follows: EPEVTQTPSHQVTQMGQEVILRCVPISNHLYFYWYRQILGQKVEFLVSFYNNEISEKSEIFDDQFSVERPDGSNFTLKIRSTKLEDSAMYFCASSRQGASGANVLTFGAGSRLTVL.

The V and J genes are TRBV30 and TRBJ1-4, with 8 bases lining up with TRBD1. The CDR3 covers 14 residues. Germline loops: CDR1 GTSNPN, CDR2 SVGIG (reference sequence). The V segment lost 0 bases and the J segment 6 bases; nucleotides outside the gene matches: 3. As DNA, the CDR3 is TGTGCCTGGAGTGTACAGGGGGAGCATGAAAAACTGTTTTTT. Translating gives CAWSVQGEHEKLFF.

The genes are TRBV6-5 and TRBJ2-7, with 7 nucleotides matching TRBD2. The germline V gene has CDR1 MNHEY and CDR2 SVGAGI. The ends lost 10 bases at V and 3 bases at J; junction bases unmatched: 15. The CDR3 consists of 15 residues. The CDR3 DNA sequence: TGTGCCACCGGCATAAGGGAGACTAGCAGCTACGAGCAGTACGTC. It specifies CATGIRETSSYEQYV.

The chain employs TRBV24-1 and TRBJ1-5, with D unclear. This CDR3 has 12 residues. Germline loops: CDR1 KGHDR, CDR2 SFDVKD. Trimming removed 4 bases from V and 6 bases from J, with 6 bases in between. In DNA form, the CDR3 reads TGTGCCACCAGTGACCCGGGTCAGCCCCAGCATTTT. Its protein product is CATSDPGQPQHF.

The chain recombines TRBV2 with TRBJ1-2; D gene unclear. This CDR3 contains 15 residues. Trimming stripped 3 bases from V and 8 bases from J, with 19 bases between. The germline CDR1 and CDR2 sequences are SNHLY and FYNNEI. The CDR3 DNA reads TGTGCCAGCAGTGAGTCGTCAGCAGGCTTACCGGGCTACACCTTC. Its translation is CASSESSAGLPGYTF. Combining the CDR3 with reference TRBV2 and TRBJ1-2 gives the whole variable domain EPEVTQTPSHQVTQMGQEVILRCVPISNHLYFYWYRQILGQKVEFLVSFYNNEISEKSEIFDDQFSVERPDGSNFTLKIRSTKLEDSAMYFCASSESSAGLPGYTFGSGTRLTVV.

The chain carries TRBV4-1 and TRBJ1-2; perhaps TRBD1 as D (6 bases). This CDR3 region has 15 residues. V was cut by 0 bases and J by 6 bases, with 14 bases left in between. CDR1 and CDR2 (germline): MGHRA, YSYEKL. The CDR3 nucleotides are TGCGCCAGCAGCCAAGAGAGACAGGAGAGGAATGGCTACACCTTC. Protein product: CASSQERQERNGYTF.

The chain is built from TRBV12-3 or TRBV12-4 and TRBJ1-2, with D uncertain. The CDR3 is 13 amino acids. Trimming shortened V by 2 bases and J by 7 bases, and 11 bases separated the two germline ends. Written as DNA, the CDR3 is TGTGCCAGCAGTTTATTTGGTCGAGGTGGCTACACCTTC. Translated: CASSLFGRGGYTF.

The chain combines TRBV7-6 with TRBJ1-1; maybe TRBD1 (5 bases). The CDR3 has 15 amino acids. CDR1 SGHVS and CDR2 FNYEAQ come from the germline V gene. Trimming took off 1 base at V and 5 bases at J, with 14 bases between the two ends. DNA for the CDR3: TGTGCCAGCAGCTTAGGTGGGGCAGGGAGGACTGAAGCTTTCTTT. Encoded protein: CASSLGGAGRTEAFF. Using reference TRBV7-6 and TRBJ1-1 for the parts outside the CDR3, the full variable domain is GAGVSQSPRYKVTKRGQDVALRCDPISGHVSLYWYRQALGQGPEFLTYFNYEAQQDKSGLPNDRFSAERPEGSISTLTIQRTEQRDSAMYRCASSLGGAGRTEAFFGQGTRLTVV.

The chain links TRBV7-8 to TRBJ1-5; tentative D call: TRBD1 (5 bases). The CDR3 has 14 amino acids. Germline V gives CDR1 SGHVS, CDR2 FQNEAQ. V was pared by 5 bases and J by 2 bases, with 10 bases between. The CDR3 bases are TGTGCCAGCAGCGCAGGGCACGGCAATCAGCCCCAGCATTTT. Translated, it gives CASSAGHGNQPQHF. The full variable domain, with the rest looked up from reference TRBV7-8 and TRBJ1-5, is GAGVSQSPRYKVAKRGQDVALRCDPISGHVSLFWYQQALGQGPEFLTYFQNEAQLDKSGLPSDRFFAERPEGSVSTLKIQRTQQEDSAVYLCASSAGHGNQPQHFGDGTRLSIL.

J is TRBJ1-2 and V is TRBV30, with D tentatively TRBD1 (6 bases). The V end lost 0 bases, the J end lost 8 bases, and 13 bases lay between the germline ends. This CDR3 region has 13 residues. CDR1 and CDR2 (germline): GTSNPN, SVGIG (reference sequence). The chain's CDR3 is CAWSVQQGGGYTF. CDR3 nucleotides: TGTGCCTGGAGTGTACAACAGGGCGGCGGCTACACCTTC.

The chain is built from TRBV7-8 and TRBJ1-1; tentative D call: TRBD1 (6 bases). Trimming left V 4 bases short and J 0 bases short, with 12 bases between. Germline assignment: CDR1 SGHVS and CDR2 FQNEAQ. There are 15 residues in the CDR3. CDR3 residues: CASSSSGTMNTEAFF. CDR3 DNA sequence: TGTGCCAGCAGCTCTAGTGGGACAATGAACACTGAAGCTTTCTTT.

The chain employs TRBV19 and TRBJ1-4, with 9 bases lining up with TRBD1. V was pared by 5 bases and J by 13 bases, with 5 bases of the junction left unmatched. CDR3 length equals 12 residues. Germline V gene data show CDR1 as LNHDA and CDR2 as SQIVND (reference sequence). The CDR3 DNA follows: TGTGCCAGTAGTTGGACAGGGGAAGTACTGTTTTTT. Amino acid sequence: CASSWTGEVLFF.

This sequence joins TRBV5-4 and TRBJ2-3; TRBD2 aligns across 9 bases. Germline V gives CDR1 SGHNT, CDR2 YYREEE (reference sequence). Germline trimming cut 3 bases from V and 4 bases from J; bases unmatched to any gene: 3. CDR3 size: 14 residues. This CDR3 reads CASSWRGGPDTQYF. The CDR3 nucleotides read TGTGCCAGCAGCTGGCGGGGGGGCCCAGATACGCAGTATTTT.

CDR3 sequence reads: CASRQGLSAEAFF. CDR3 DNA sequence: TGTGCCAGCAGACAGGGGTTAAGCGCTGAAGCTTTCTTT. This sequence joins TRBV12-3 or TRBV12-4 and TRBJ1-1; TRBD1 matches at 7 bases. CDR3 size: 13 residues. V lost 6 bases, J lost 6 bases, and 7 bases stayed unmatched.

V and J are TRBV24-1 and TRBJ2-2; tentative D call: TRBD2 (5 bases). The V gene lost 4 bases and the J gene lost 2 bases, with 22 bases spanning the gap. Germline V gives CDR1 KGHDR, CDR2 SFDVKD. This CDR3 spans 19 amino acids. The chain's CDR3 is CATSDLPRTSLSNTGELFF. For the CDR3, the DNA is TGTGCCACCAGTGACCTACCCCGTACTAGTTTAAGTAACACCGGGGAGCTGTTTTTT.

The rearrangement links TRBV5-5 to TRBJ2-5, with D tentatively TRBD2 (5 bases). The CDR3 length is 14 residues. The ends were cut back, 1 base at V and 5 bases at J, with 12 bases in the middle. Germline V lookup: CDR1 SGHKS, CDR2 YYEKEE (reference sequence). DNA of the CDR3: TGTGCCAGCAGCTTGCGACACTCGGGGGAGACCCAGTACTTC. This translates into CASSLRHSGETQYF.

The chain is built from TRBV13 and TRBJ1-6; D gene unclear. CDR1 is PRHDT, CDR2 FYEKMQ, per germline (reference sequence). CDR3 length equals 14 residues. V was pared by 5 bases and J by 9 bases, with 14 bases between. The CDR3 loop is CASSPGKGSSPLHF. In DNA, the CDR3 is TGTGCCAGCAGCCCCGGGAAAGGGTCTTCACCCCTCCACTTT.

The genes are TRBV7-3 and TRBJ1-4; a possible D gene is TRBD1 (5 bases). Per the germline V gene, CDR1 is SGHTA and CDR2 is FQGTGA. Trimming left V 2 bases short and J 4 bases short, with 11 bases between. The length of the CDR3 is 15 residues. The CDR3 loop is CASSLGRGGNEKLFF. The DNA of the CDR3 is TGTGCCAGCAGCTTAGGGAGGGGTGGTAATGAAAAACTGTTTTTT. The full variable domain, in which reference TRBV7-3 and TRBJ1-4 provide the parts outside the CDR3, is GAGVSQTPSNKVTEKGKYVELRCDPISGHTALYWYRQSLGQGPEFLIYFQGTGAADDSGLPNDRFFAVRPEGSVSTLKIQRTERGDSAVYLCASSLGRGGNEKLFFGSGTQLSVL.

This chain joins TRBV6-4 and TRBJ1-4; no clear D gene. Trimming removed 5 bases at V and 3 bases at J, with 7 bases between. This CDR3 spans 13 amino acids. Germline lookup yields CDR1 MRHNA and CDR2 SNTAGT. The chain's CDR3 is CASSRRANEKLFF. The CDR3 DNA follows: TGTGCCAGCAGTAGGAGGGCTAATGAAAAACTGTTTTTT.

The sample holds one count of this clone. V is TRBV13 and J is TRBJ2-5; D is perhaps TRBD1 (5 bases). V dropped 5 bases and J dropped 7 bases, with 17 bases sitting between them. CDR3 length: 14 amino acids. Germline assignment: CDR1 PRHDT and CDR2 FYEKMQ (reference sequence). The CDR3 protein is CASSTYLRDRTQYF. CDR3 sequence (DNA): TGTGCCAGCAGCACCTACCTCAGGGATAGGACCCAGTACTTC. The full variable domain, completed using reference TRBV13 and TRBJ2-5, is AAGVIQSPRHLIKEKRETATLKCYPIPRHDTVYWYQQGPGQDPQFLISFYEKMQSDKGSIPDRFSAQQFSDYHSELNMSSLELGDSALYFCASSTYLRDRTQYFGPGTRLLVL.

The rearrangement links TRBV6-4 to TRBJ1-5; no clear D. Germline V lookup: CDR1 MRHNA, CDR2 SNTAGT. The CDR3 length is 13 residues. Trimming pared 3 bases from V and 0 bases from J, leaving 3 bases between. CDR3 amino acids: CASSEHSNQPQHF. The CDR3 region has the DNA TGTGCCAGCAGTGAACATAGCAATCAGCCCCAGCATTTT.

V usage is TRBV2 and J usage is TRBJ1-6; 9 bases are a match to TRBD1. This CDR3 spans 15 amino acids. Germline CDR1 is SNHLY and CDR2 is FYNNEI. The junction had 9 bases not matched to a gene; V was cut back by 6 bases and J by 9 bases. CDR3 protein: CASSQQGATGSPLHF. CDR3 in DNA: TGTGCCAGCAGCCAACAGGGGGCAACAGGTTCACCCCTCCACTTT.

The chain recombines TRBV2 with TRBJ1-2, with D possibly matching TRBD1 (5 bases). Per germline, CDR1 SNHLY and CDR2 FYNNEI. The V gene lost 3 bases and the J gene lost 4 bases, with 12 bases spanning the gap. The CDR3 length is 14 residues. This CDR3 reads CASSDQGLGYGYTF. The CDR3 DNA reads as TGTGCCAGCAGTGATCAGGGTTTGGGCTATGGCTACACCTTC.

The chain recombines TRBV19 with TRBJ1-6, with 7 bases that match TRBD1. The germline V gene has CDR1 LNHDA and CDR2 SQIVND (reference sequence). Trimming removed 7 bases from V and 7 bases from J; junction bases left unmatched: 10. The CDR3 covers 15 residues. This CDR3 is CASTSDRSINSPLHF. In nucleotides, the CDR3 is TGTGCCAGTACCTCGGACAGGTCTATCAATTCACCCCTCCACTTT.

This chain connects TRBV5-6 to TRBJ2-3; 8 bases agree with TRBD1. The germline CDR1 and CDR2 sequences are SGHDT and YYEEEE. J gave up 1 base and V 4 bases, and 5 bases lay outside the gene matches. This CDR3 has 15 residues. The CDR3 here is CASSGQGTGTDTQYF. CDR3 in DNA: TGTGCCAGCAGCGGACAGGGTACGGGCACAGATACGCAGTATTTT.

This clone appeared a single time. The chain combines TRBV13 with TRBJ1-4; TRBD1 aligns across 9 bases. CDR1 PRHDT and CDR2 FYEKMQ come from the germline V gene (reference sequence). V shed 0 bases and J 8 bases; nucleotides not matched to a gene: 4. The CDR3 has 15 residues. CDR3: CASSLGTGGREKLFF. The CDR3 nucleotides read TGTGCCAGCAGCTTAGGAACAGGGGGCCGGGAAAAACTGTTTTTT.